This TCR beta chain stems from a study of Ad26.COV2.S vaccination and SARS-CoV-2 variants. Sequencing used immunoSEQ multiplex PCR; TCRdb keeps in-frame clones, though not all of them. The data contain hundreds of thousands of clones, 65% to 90% of them singletons. This CDR3 comprises 13 residues. Germline V gene lookup returns CDR1 LNHDA and CDR2 SQIVND (reference sequence). V was shortened by 3 bases and J by 5 bases, with 7 bases between the two germline ends. This clone occurred a few times. As to treatment: roughly 18 received Ad26.COV2.S at low or high dose, single or two shots; about 5 received placebo; per-sample allocation not given. After the first vaccine or placebo injection, samples were drawn on day 63.

Sequenced material: peripheral blood, taken in a trial of Ad26.COV2.S vaccine versus placebo. This sequence was found in a person aged 18 to 65 who received the Ad26.COV2.S COVID-19 vaccine or a placebo. This chain joins TRBV19 and TRBJ2-2; D is uncertain. CDR3 nucleotide sequence: TGTGCCAGTAGTATTCGGCAGACCGGGGAGCTGTTTTTT. Translated, it gives CASSIRQTGELFF. Full variable domain (rest looked up from reference TRBV19 and TRBJ2-2): DGGITQSPKYLFRKEGQNVTLSCEQNLNHDAMYWYRQDPGQGLRLIYYSQIVNDFQKGDIAEGYSVSREKKESFPLTVTSAQKNPTAFYLCASSIRQTGELFFGEGSRLTVL.